This TCR beta chain was documented in a study of T cells after posttransplantation cyclophosphamide. Findings and caveats of the study: After PTCy, TRB diversity resembled that of CNI/methotrexate controls.

On the day of bone marrow donation, the related graft donor provided peripheral blood. This clone was detected ten times or more. Its antigen remains unknown. Germline V gene sequence: CDR1 MDHEN, CDR2 SYDVKM. V trimming: 0 bases; J trimming: 7 bases; junction bases outside the gene matches: 0. The CDR3 runs to 13 residues. Method: immunoSEQ multiplex PCR; TCRdb's copy keeps in-frame clones and lacks some. Observed are approximately 34,000 clones, no singletons, with the top ten taking around 7%. The chain is built from TRBV28 and TRBJ1-2; 9 bases fit TRBD1. Sequencing was performed on PBMCs. This clonotype originated in a woman between 45 and 60 years old in good health and a related stem cell transplant donor. The CDR3 sequence: CASSLWTGGGYTF. CDR3 DNA: TGTGCCAGCAGTTTATGGACAGGGGGTGGCTACACCTTC.